These 13 T cell receptor beta chains originate from one sample sequenced in a study of cytomegalovirus exposure and HLA in healthy donors. Data came from immunoSEQ multiplex PCR; TCRdb stores just in-frame clones and leaves some out. The table lists 200,000 to 300,000 clones, less than 95% of them singletons. Input material: PBMCs. The source of these receptors is a woman in her 30s in good health and CMV-seronegative.

The chain recombines TRBV25-1 with TRBJ1-1; D is possibly TRBD1 (5 bases). The V gene's germline CDR1 is MGHDK and CDR2 SYGVNS. The CDR3 is made up of 17 amino acids. V lost 1 base, J lost 5 bases, and 20 bases lay in between. The CDR3 region is CASSESIVRASWTEAFF. The CDR3 DNA is TGTGCCAGCAGTGAATCTATAGTCAGGGCGAGTTGGACTGAAGCTTTCTTT.

The chain combines TRBV5-6 with TRBJ2-5; D assignment may be TRBD1 or TRBD2 (5 bases each). There are 13 residues in the CDR3. The germline gives CDR1 SGHDT, CDR2 YYEEEE. V was pared by 1 base and J by 5 bases, with 9 bases between. CDR3 sequence (DNA): TGTGCCAGCAGCTTGCGAGAGGGGGAGACCCAGTACTTC. Protein product: CASSLREGETQYF.

This chain joins TRBV7-3 and TRBJ2-5, with a possible D match to TRBD2 (6 bases). Per germline, CDR1 SGHTA and CDR2 FQGTGA. Trimming shortened V by 6 bases and J by 5 bases, and 19 bases separated the two germline ends. The CDR3 runs to 15 residues. The DNA of the CDR3 is TGTGCCAGCAGTCTAAGCGGGCAACTGGGGGAGACCCAGTACTTC. It encodes CASSLSGQLGETQYF. The entire variable domain, with the rest obtained from reference TRBV7-3 and TRBJ2-5, is as follows: GAGVSQTPSNKVTEKGKYVELRCDPISGHTALYWYRQSLGQGPEFLIYFQGTGAADDSGLPNDRFFAVRPEGSVSTLKIQRTERGDSAVYLCASSLSGQLGETQYFGPGTRLLVL.

This rearrangement joins TRBV7-9 to TRBJ2-2; 10 nucleotides agree with TRBD1. The J segment lost 2 bases and the V segment lost 5 bases, leaving 14 bases of the junction unmatched. CDR3 size: 19 residues. Germline V gene sequence: CDR1 SEHNR, CDR2 FQNEAQ (reference sequence). The CDR3, as DNA: TGTGCCAGCAGCCTCCGACAGACAGGGGGCTTTGGAAACACCGGGGAGCTGTTTTTT. Its translation is CASSLRQTGGFGNTGELFF.

In its sample, this clone was seen once. This chain's CDR3 is CASSMSGSGVYEQYF. CDR3 bases: TGTGCCAGTAGTATGTCCGGTTCAGGGGTCTACGAGCAGTACTTC. The rearrangement links TRBV19 to TRBJ2-7, with D tentatively TRBD1 (6 bases). The CDR3 covers 15 residues. V gave up 3 bases and J gave up 3 bases, with 15 bases separating them. The germline V gene encodes CDR1 LNHDA and CDR2 SQIVND (reference sequence).

The V gene is TRBV6-1, the J gene TRBJ2-7, with 7 positions matching TRBD1. Germline values: CDR1 MNHNS, CDR2 SASEGT. The V and J ends lost 7 bases and 0 bases, in that order; junction bases with no gene match: 6. The CDR3 sequence is 14 residues long. As DNA, the CDR3 is TGTGCCAGCAATCGGGACAGTAGCTCCTACGAGCAGTACTTC. This encodes CASNRDSSSYEQYF.

The V call is TRBV5-1, the J call TRBJ1-1; perhaps TRBD1 as D (5 bases). CDR3 length: 14 residues. The germline V and J ends were trimmed by 5 bases and 1 base, with 12 bases remaining between them. The germline V gene encodes CDR1 SGHRS and CDR2 YFSETQ. CDR3 amino acids: CASSPRVQNTEAFF. CDR3 DNA: TGCGCCAGCAGTCCCAGGGTACAGAACACTGAAGCTTTCTTT.

The J gene is TRBJ2-1, the V gene TRBV7-9; D is uncertain. This CDR3 has 14 amino acids. The germline V gene encodes CDR1 SEHNR and CDR2 FQNEAQ (reference sequence). Trimming left V 3 bases short and J 8 bases short, with 14 bases between. The CDR3 region is CASSFGGTSHEQFF. DNA for the CDR3: TGTGCCAGCAGCTTTGGTGGAACATCCCATGAGCAGTTCTTC. The full variable domain, its missing parts supplied by reference TRBV7-9 and TRBJ2-1, is DTGVSQNPRHKITKRGQNVTFRCDPISEHNRLYWYRQTLGQGPEFLTYFQNEAQLEKSRLLSDRFSAERPKGSFSTLEIQRTEQGDSAMYLCASSFGGTSHEQFFGPGTRLTVL.

This chain joins TRBV28 and TRBJ2-7; 13 positions match TRBD2. The CDR3 has 18 amino acids. CDR1 and CDR2 (germline): MDHEN, SYDVKM. V lost 4 bases, J lost 2 bases, and 11 bases stayed unmatched. Written as DNA, the CDR3 is TGTGCCAGCAGTTCTCTCCCCGGGACTAGCGGGAAGGCCTACGAGCAGTACTTC. It specifies CASSSLPGTSGKAYEQYF.

The rearrangement uses TRBV9 and TRBJ2-5, with 7 bases that match TRBD1. Germline V gene data show CDR1 as SGDLS and CDR2 as YYNGEE. This CDR3 has 13 amino acids. V trimming: 3 bases; J trimming: 1 base; junction bases outside the gene matches: 0. CDR3 DNA: TGTGCCAGCAGCGGGGACAGCCAAGAGACCCAGTACTTC. This encodes CASSGDSQETQYF.

The chain links TRBV27 to TRBJ2-2; 9 bases fit TRBD2. V lost 7 bases and J lost 6; bases outside the gene matches: 9. This CDR3 has 15 residues. Germline CDR1 and CDR2: MNHEY and SMNVEV (reference sequence). Here the CDR3 reads CASTPSGNHPGELFF. Here the CDR3 DNA reads TGTGCCAGCACCCCTAGCGGGAACCACCCCGGGGAGCTGTTTTTT.

V and J are TRBV5-4 and TRBJ2-7; 10 positions agree with TRBD1. After removal of 4 bases from V and 6 bases from J, the junction contained 4 bases not matched to a gene. CDR3 length equals 13 residues. The germline CDR1 and CDR2 sequences are SGHNT and YYREEE (reference sequence). The CDR3 DNA reads TGTGCCAGCAGCGGGGACAGGGGTGGCGAGCAGTACTTC. Amino acids: CASSGDRGGEQYF.

The chain employs TRBV29-1 and TRBJ2-7; maybe TRBD1 (6 bases). Trimming took 3 bases from V and 0 from J, leaving 9 bases between them. The CDR3 totals 13 residues. Germline V gene sequence: CDR1 SQVTM, CDR2 ANQGSEA. The CDR3 DNA follows: TGCAGCGTTGAGGACAGAACCTCCTACGAGCAGTACTTC. It translates to CSVEDRTSYEQYF.